The 18 T cell receptor beta chains in this list originate from one sample, sequenced in a study of Ad26.COV2.S vaccination and SARS-CoV-2 variants. The treatment is: around 19 received Ad26.COV2.S at low or high dose, single or two shots; about 5 received placebo; per-sample allocation not given. At day 63 after the first vaccine or placebo injection, samples were drawn. Only in-frame clones appear in the TCRdb table, and some are missing; sequencing was by immunoSEQ multiplex PCR. The table lists some 420,000 clones, roughly 90% of them singletons. The sequenced sample was peripheral blood, obtained in a trial of Ad26.COV2.S vaccine versus placebo. Receptors originate from a person between 18 and 60 years old who received the Ad26.COV2.S COVID-19 vaccine or a placebo.

This chain joins TRBV4-2 and TRBJ1-5; 12 bases map to TRBD1. With V trimmed by 3 bases and J by 2 bases, 14 bases remained unmatched. The CDR3 has 20 residues. Germline-derived CDR1 and CDR2 are LGHNA and YNFKEQ. CDR3 bases: TGTGCCAGCAGCCATATTCCCCCGGGACAGGGGGCGCATGGCAATCAGCCCCAGCATTTT. This gives the protein CASSHIPPGQGAHGNQPQHF.

The V gene is TRBV19, the J gene TRBJ2-1; a weak D match, TRBD2 (6 bases). The V end was cut by 3 bases, the J end by 5 bases, with 8 bases between. From germline, CDR1 is LNHDA and CDR2 SQIVND (reference sequence). The CDR3 loop spans 13 amino acids. The CDR3 loop reads CASSIGGDNEQFF. The DNA for the CDR3 is TGTGCCAGTAGTATCGGCGGGGACAATGAGCAGTTCTTC.

This chain connects TRBV7-8 to TRBJ1-5; 12 bases fit TRBD1. The CDR3 has 19 amino acids. The junction had 10 bases not matched to a gene; V was cut back by 2 bases and J by 2 bases. Germline V gives CDR1 SGHVS, CDR2 FQNEAQ. CDR3 protein: CASSLWSGQGAFGNQPQHF. Here the CDR3 DNA reads TGTGCCAGCAGCTTATGGTCGGGACAGGGGGCTTTCGGCAATCAGCCCCAGCATTTT.

This clone was detected only once. The rearrangement links TRBV19 to TRBJ2-7, with TRBD1 matching over 8 bases. V lost 6 bases and J lost 6; bases outside the gene matches: 1. Per germline, CDR1 LNHDA and CDR2 SQIVND (reference sequence). The CDR3 is 11 residues long. CDR3 in DNA: TGTGCCAGTAGACAGGGGGGCGAGCAGTACTTC. As protein: CASRQGGEQYF.

The V and J genes are TRBV2 and TRBJ2-5, with D unresolved. V was shortened by 3 bases and J by 3 bases, with 8 bases between the two germline ends. This CDR3 contains 13 residues. The germline V gene has CDR1 SNHLY and CDR2 FYNNEI. The CDR3 region is CASSDSSKETQYF. The CDR3 DNA reads as TGTGCCAGCAGTGACTCCAGCAAAGAGACCCAGTACTTC.

The V call is TRBV19, the J call TRBJ2-1, with TRBD2 matching 9 bases. The germline CDR1 and CDR2 sequences are LNHDA and SQIVND (reference sequence). V shed 0 bases, J shed 7 bases, and the junction held 7 bases outside the gene matches. The CDR3 runs 16 residues. DNA for the CDR3: TGTGCCAGTAGTATAGATCTGGCGGGGGGGCTGAATGAGCAGTTCTTC. It translates to CASSIDLAGGLNEQFF. Supplemented by reference TRBV19 and TRBJ2-1, the full variable domain reads DGGITQSPKYLFRKEGQNVTLSCEQNLNHDAMYWYRQDPGQGLRLIYYSQIVNDFQKGDIAEGYSVSREKKESFPLTVTSAQKNPTAFYLCASSIDLAGGLNEQFFGPGTRLTVL.

The CDR3 coding sequence is TGTGCCAGTAGTATAGATTTGGGGGGCGAGCAGTACTTC. Translation: CASSIDLGGEQYF. The chain is built from TRBV19 and TRBJ2-7, with D possibly being TRBD2 (6 bases). This CDR3 is 13 amino acids long. From germline, CDR1 is LNHDA and CDR2 SQIVND (reference sequence). The V gene lost 0 bases and the J gene lost 6 bases, with 9 bases spanning the gap.

The chain joins TRBV6-2 or TRBV6-3 to TRBJ2-2; no definite D call. From germline, CDR1 is MNHEY and CDR2 SVGEGT. V lost 5 bases, J lost 2 bases, and 12 bases lay in between. The CDR3 is made up of 15 amino acids. CDR3 sequence: CASSKRHSNTGELFF. The CDR3 DNA reads as TGTGCCAGCAGTAAACGACACTCCAACACCGGGGAGCTGTTTTTT.

The chain joins TRBV7-2 to TRBJ2-3, with 9 bases identical to TRBD2. CDR1 is SGHTA and CDR2 is FQGNSA in the germline V gene. The CDR3 has 15 residues. V shed 5 bases, J shed 2 bases, and the junction held 5 bases outside the gene matches. This CDR3 is CASSRSGGSTDTQYF. In nucleotides, the CDR3 is TGTGCCAGCAGCCGTAGCGGGGGCTCCACAGATACGCAGTATTTT.

The chain carries TRBV28 and TRBJ1-4, with D possibly being TRBD1 (5 bases). This CDR3 region has 14 residues. V lost 2 bases to trimming and J lost 8 bases, with 12 bases between them. Germline CDR1 is MDHEN and CDR2 is SYDVKM. CDR3 amino acids: CASSLQGLEEKLFF. Here the CDR3 DNA reads TGTGCCAGCAGTTTACAGGGATTGGAGGAAAAACTGTTTTTT. The complete variable domain, with remaining parts taken from reference TRBV28 and TRBJ1-4, reads DVKVTQSSRYLVKRTGEKVFLECVQDMDHENMFWYRQDPGLGLRLIYFSYDVKMKEKGDIPEGYSVSREKKERFSLILESASTNQTSMYLCASSLQGLEEKLFFGSGTQLSVL.

The V call is TRBV7-8, the J call TRBJ2-1, with a weak D call TRBD2 (5 bases). V lost 7 bases and J lost 16, with 20 bases in between. CDR1 and CDR2 (germline): SGHVS, FQNEAQ. CDR3 length: 12 residues. The CDR3 nucleotides read TGTGCCAGCACGCCGCCAGAGGGCCCCACATTCTTC. Protein sequence: CASTPPEGPTFF.

The CDR3 region is CASRPGTRGTGELFF. In DNA form, the CDR3 reads TGTGCCAGTAGACCCGGGACACGGGGCACCGGGGAGCTGTTTTTT. The chain carries TRBV19 and TRBJ2-2; D is perhaps TRBD1 (6 bases). The CDR3 covers 15 residues. Trimming shortened V by 6 bases and J by 4 bases, and 15 bases separated the two germline ends. Germline V CDR1 and CDR2: LNHDA, SQIVND (reference sequence).

This sequence joins TRBV12-3 or TRBV12-4 and TRBJ2-5, with D maybe TRBD1 (6 bases). TRBJ2-7 matches the DNA end more closely, so the J call is doubtful. The CDR3 extends over 12 amino acids. CDR3: CASSPQGYEQYF. In DNA, the CDR3 is TGTGCCAGCAGCCCACAGGGCTACGAGCAGTACTTC.

The chain is built from TRBV6-2 or TRBV6-3 and TRBJ2-7, with D unresolved. The CDR3 runs 12 residues. Germline CDR1 and CDR2: MNHEY and SVGEGT. V lost 5 bases and J 4 bases, leaving 9 bases between the germline ends. The chain's CDR3 is CASSRLSYEQYF. The CDR3 bases are TGTGCCAGCAGTCGACTGAGTTACGAGCAGTACTTC.

The chain is built from TRBV11-1 and TRBJ2-3, with D perhaps given as TRBD1 or TRBD2 (5 bases each). The germline gives CDR1 SGHAT, CDR2 FQDESV (reference sequence). The CDR3 sequence is 15 residues long. V lost 3 bases to trimming and J lost 0 bases, with 10 bases between them. The chain's CDR3 is CASSFGTASTDTQYF. CDR3 sequence (DNA): TGTGCCAGCAGCTTTGGGACCGCTAGCACAGATACGCAGTATTTT.

DNA of the CDR3: TGTGCCAGCAGTCAACAGTCGTCAGGCACAGATACGCAGTATTTT. It translates to CASSQQSSGTDTQYF. V gene TRBV4-2 combines with J gene TRBJ2-3; no clear D. The CDR3 length is 15 residues. Trimming stripped 6 bases from V and 1 base from J, with 14 bases between. CDR1 is LGHNA and CDR2 is YNFKEQ in the germline V gene.

This chain links TRBV4-3 with TRBJ2-1, with D perhaps matching TRBD1 or TRBD2 (5 bases each). The germline V gene encodes CDR1 LGHNA and CDR2 YSLEER. The CDR3 has 15 amino acids. Trimming removed 2 bases at V and 4 bases at J, with 12 bases between. The CDR3 spells CASSQTRDGYNEQFF. Here the CDR3 DNA reads TGCGCCAGCAGCCAAACCCGGGACGGTTACAATGAGCAGTTCTTC.

V gene TRBV9 combines with J gene TRBJ2-1; 7 nucleotides match TRBD1. V shed 7 bases and J 2 bases; nucleotides not matched to a gene: 9. This CDR3 is built from 15 residues. Germline V gene lookup returns CDR1 SGDLS and CDR2 YYNGEE. The CDR3 loop reads CASDETGVPYNEQFF. The CDR3 nucleotides are TGTGCCAGCGATGAAACAGGGGTTCCCTACAATGAGCAGTTCTTC.